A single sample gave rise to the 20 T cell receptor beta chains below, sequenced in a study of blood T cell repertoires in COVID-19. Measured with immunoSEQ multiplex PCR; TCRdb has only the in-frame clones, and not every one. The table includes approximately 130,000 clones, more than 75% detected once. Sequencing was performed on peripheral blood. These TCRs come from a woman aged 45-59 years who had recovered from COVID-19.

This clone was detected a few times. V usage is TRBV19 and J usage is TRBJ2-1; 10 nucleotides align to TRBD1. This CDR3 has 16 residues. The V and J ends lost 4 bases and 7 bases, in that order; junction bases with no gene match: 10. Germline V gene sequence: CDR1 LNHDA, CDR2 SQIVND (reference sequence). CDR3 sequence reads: CASSRSDRGRSNEQFF. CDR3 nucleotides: TGTGCCAGTAGTAGATCCGACAGGGGGCGAAGTAATGAGCAGTTCTTC.

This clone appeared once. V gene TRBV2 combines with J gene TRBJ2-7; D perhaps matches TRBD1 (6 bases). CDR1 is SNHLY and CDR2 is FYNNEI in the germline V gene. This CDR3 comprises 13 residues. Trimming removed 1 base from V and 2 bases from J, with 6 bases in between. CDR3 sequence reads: CASSEGTAYEQYF. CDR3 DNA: TGTGCCAGCAGTGAAGGGACAGCCTACGAGCAGTACTTC.

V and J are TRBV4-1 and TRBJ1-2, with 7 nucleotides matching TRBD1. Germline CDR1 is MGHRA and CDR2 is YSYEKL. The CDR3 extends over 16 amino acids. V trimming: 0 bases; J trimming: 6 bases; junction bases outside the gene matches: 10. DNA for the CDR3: TGCGCCAGCAGCCAAGAGGTGTGGACAAGGGGGCATGGCTACACCTTC. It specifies CASSQEVWTRGHGYTF.

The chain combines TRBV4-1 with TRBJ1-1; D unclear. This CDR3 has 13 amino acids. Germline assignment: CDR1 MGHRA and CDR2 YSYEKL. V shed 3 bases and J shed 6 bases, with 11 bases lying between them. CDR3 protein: CASSHLKNPEAFF. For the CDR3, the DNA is TGCGCCAGCAGCCACCTTAAAAATCCTGAAGCTTTCTTT.

This CDR3 is CASSFSGGLETQYF. Written as DNA, the CDR3 is TGTGCCAGCAGCTTTAGCGGGGGGCTAGAGACCCAGTACTTC. V usage is TRBV7-2 and J usage is TRBJ2-5, with 10 bases fitting TRBD2. The length of the CDR3 is 14 residues. Germline CDR1 SGHTA, CDR2 FQGNSA. With 3 bases clipped from V and 4 bases from J, the junction kept 2 bases outside the gene matches.

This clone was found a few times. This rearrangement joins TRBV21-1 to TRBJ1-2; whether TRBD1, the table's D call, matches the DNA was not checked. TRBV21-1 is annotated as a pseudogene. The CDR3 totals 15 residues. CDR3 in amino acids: CASSKGGTGYKGYTF. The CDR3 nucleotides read TGTGCCAGCAGCAAAGGAGGGACAGGGTATAAGGGCTACACCTTC.

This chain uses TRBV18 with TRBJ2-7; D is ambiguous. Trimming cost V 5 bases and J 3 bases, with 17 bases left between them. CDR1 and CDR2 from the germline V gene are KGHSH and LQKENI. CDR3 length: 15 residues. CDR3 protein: CASSEVLGSYYEQYF. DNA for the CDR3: TGTGCCAGCTCAGAGGTTCTTGGAAGCTACTACGAGCAGTACTTC.

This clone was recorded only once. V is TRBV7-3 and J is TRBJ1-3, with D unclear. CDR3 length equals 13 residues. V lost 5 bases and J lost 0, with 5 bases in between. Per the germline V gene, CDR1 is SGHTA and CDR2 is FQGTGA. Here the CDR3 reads CASSDYSGNTIYF. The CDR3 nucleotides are TGTGCCAGCAGCGACTACTCTGGAAACACCATATATTTT.

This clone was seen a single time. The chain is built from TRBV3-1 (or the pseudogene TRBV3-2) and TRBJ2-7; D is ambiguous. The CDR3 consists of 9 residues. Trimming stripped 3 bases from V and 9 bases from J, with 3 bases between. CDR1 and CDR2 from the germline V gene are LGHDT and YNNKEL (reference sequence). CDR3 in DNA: TGTGCCAGCAGCCAGCGGCAGTACTTC. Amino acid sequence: CASSQRQYF.

CDR3 protein: CASSWTGGRHEKLFF. The CDR3 coding sequence is TGTGCCAGCAGCTGGACAGGGGGGAGGCATGAAAAACTGTTTTTT. The rearrangement joins TRBV7-9 to TRBJ1-4; 10 nucleotides line up with TRBD1. Germline V CDR1 and CDR2: SEHNR, FQNEAQ (reference sequence). The V gene end was trimmed by 4 bases and the J gene end by 6 bases; junction bases not matched to a gene: 5. The CDR3 runs 15 residues.

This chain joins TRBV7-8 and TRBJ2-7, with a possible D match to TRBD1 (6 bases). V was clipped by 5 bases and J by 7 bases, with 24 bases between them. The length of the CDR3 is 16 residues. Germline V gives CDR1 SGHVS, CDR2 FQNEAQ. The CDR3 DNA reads TGTGCCAGCAGCACAAATGACAGGAGACTTGGGGGTGAGCAGTACTTC. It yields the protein CASSTNDRRLGGEQYF.

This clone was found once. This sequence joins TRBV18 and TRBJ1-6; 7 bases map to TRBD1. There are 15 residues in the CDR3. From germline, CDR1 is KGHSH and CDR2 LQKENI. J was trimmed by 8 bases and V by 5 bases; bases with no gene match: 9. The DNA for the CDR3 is TGTGCCAGCTCATCGACAGGGAATTTGTATTCACCCCTCCACTTT. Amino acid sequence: CASSSTGNLYSPLHF. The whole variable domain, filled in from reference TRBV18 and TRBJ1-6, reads NAGVMQNPRHLVRRRGQEARLRCSPMKGHSHVYWYRQLPEEGLKFMVYLQKENIIDESGMPKERFSAEFPKEGPSILRIQQVVRGDSAAYFCASSSTGNLYSPLHFGNGTRLTVT.

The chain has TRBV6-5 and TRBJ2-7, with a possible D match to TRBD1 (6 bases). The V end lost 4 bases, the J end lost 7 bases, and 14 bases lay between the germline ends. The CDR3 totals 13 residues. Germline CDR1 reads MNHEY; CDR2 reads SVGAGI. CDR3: CASSSRRGYEQYF. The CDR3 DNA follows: TGTGCCAGCAGTTCCCGCAGGGGTTATGAGCAGTACTTC.

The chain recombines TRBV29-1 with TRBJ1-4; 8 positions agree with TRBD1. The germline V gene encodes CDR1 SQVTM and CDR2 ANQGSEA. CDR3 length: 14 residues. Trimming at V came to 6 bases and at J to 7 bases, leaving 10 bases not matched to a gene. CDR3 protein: CSVLQGAVGEKLFF. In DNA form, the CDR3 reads TGCAGCGTCCTCCAGGGGGCGGTTGGTGAAAAACTGTTTTTT.

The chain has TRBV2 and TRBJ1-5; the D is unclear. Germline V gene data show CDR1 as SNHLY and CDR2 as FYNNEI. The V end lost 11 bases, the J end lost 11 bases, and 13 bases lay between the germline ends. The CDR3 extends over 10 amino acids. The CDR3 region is CAAGPSAQHF. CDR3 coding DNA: TGTGCCGCGGGTCCCTCGGCCCAGCATTTT.

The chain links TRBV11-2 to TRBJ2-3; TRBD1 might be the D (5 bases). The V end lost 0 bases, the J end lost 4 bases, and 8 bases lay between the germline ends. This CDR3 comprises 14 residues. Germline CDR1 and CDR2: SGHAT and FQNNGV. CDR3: CASSLDWGPDTQYF. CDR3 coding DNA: TGTGCCAGCAGCTTAGATTGGGGCCCAGATACGCAGTATTTT.

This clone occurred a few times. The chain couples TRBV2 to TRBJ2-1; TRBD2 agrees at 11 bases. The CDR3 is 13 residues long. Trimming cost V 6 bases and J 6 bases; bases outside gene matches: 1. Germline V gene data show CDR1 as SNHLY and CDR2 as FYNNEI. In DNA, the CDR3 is TGTGCCAGCAGCGGGACTAGCGGCAATGAGCAGTTCTTC. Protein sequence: CASSGTSGNEQFF. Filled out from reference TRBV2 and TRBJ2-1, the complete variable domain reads EPEVTQTPSHQVTQMGQEVILRCVPISNHLYFYWYRQILGQKVEFLVSFYNNEISEKSEIFDDQFSVERPDGSNFTLKIRSTKLEDSAMYFCASSGTSGNEQFFGPGTRLTVL.

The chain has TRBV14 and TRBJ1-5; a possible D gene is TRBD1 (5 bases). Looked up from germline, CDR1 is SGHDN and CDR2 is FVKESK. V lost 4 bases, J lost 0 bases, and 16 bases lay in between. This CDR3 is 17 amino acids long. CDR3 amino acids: CASSPPRTLHSNQPQHF. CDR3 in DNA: TGTGCCAGCAGCCCACCTAGGACACTTCATAGCAATCAGCCCCAGCATTTT.

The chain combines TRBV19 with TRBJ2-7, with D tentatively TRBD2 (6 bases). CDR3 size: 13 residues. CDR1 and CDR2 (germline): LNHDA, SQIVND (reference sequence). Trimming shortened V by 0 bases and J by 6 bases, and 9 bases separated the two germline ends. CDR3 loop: CASSIDLEGEQYF. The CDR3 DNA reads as TGTGCCAGTAGTATAGATCTGGAGGGCGAGCAGTACTTC. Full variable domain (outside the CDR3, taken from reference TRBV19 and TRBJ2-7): DGGITQSPKYLFRKEGQNVTLSCEQNLNHDAMYWYRQDPGQGLRLIYYSQIVNDFQKGDIAEGYSVSREKKESFPLTVTSAQKNPTAFYLCASSIDLEGEQYFGPGTRLTVT.

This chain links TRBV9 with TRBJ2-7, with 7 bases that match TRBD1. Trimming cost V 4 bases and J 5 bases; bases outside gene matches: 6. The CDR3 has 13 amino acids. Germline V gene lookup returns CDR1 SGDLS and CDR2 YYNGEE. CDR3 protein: CASSQGGRDEQYF. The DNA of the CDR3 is TGTGCCAGCAGCCAAGGGGGCCGGGACGAGCAGTACTTC.